This T cell receptor beta chain was retrieved from a study of shared clonotypes between healthy human individuals. Turning to the study itself: Researchers assigned three CD4 naive, three CD4 memory, two CD8 naive and one CD8 memory plate to each donor. Whole-study results and caveats: Relative to clonotypes present in all four donors, those not shared had lower generation probabilities.

Details on this clone: Its antigen is as yet unknown.

CD4+ cell separation produced CD45RA+ naive and CD45RA-negative memory subsets. For each subset, genomic DNA was distributed in equal portions over several immunoSEQ plates. Generated by immunoSEQ multiplex PCR, the TCRdb table keeps only in-frame clones and is missing some. Of about 1.1 million clones in the sample, about 80% were seen once. V lost 6 bases to trimming and J lost 3 bases; unmatched junction nucleotides: 22. There are 19 residues in the CDR3. CDR1 and CDR2 from the germline V gene are SGHVS and FNYEAQ. The rearrangement joins TRBV7-6 to TRBJ2-7; 8 bases are a match to TRBD2. The receptor comes from a man aged 18 to 29 in good health. Some clones in this sample may be carry-over from other donors' samples. The sequenced sample was memory CD4+ T cells from PBMCs. Subset denoted: CD45RA-negative fraction. The CDR3: CASSPLAGLGYDAYYEQYF. The CDR3 region has the DNA TGTGCCAGCAGTCCCCTCGCGGGACTAGGGTATGACGCCTACTACGAGCAGTACTTC.